This note documents a single T cell receptor beta chain sequence. Clones were read by immunoSEQ multiplex PCR, and TCRdb kept only the in-frame ones, dropping some. The sample includes roughly 74,000 clones, about 92% seen only once; the top ten take 6.5% to 9.5%. Germline CDR1 reads MNHEY; CDR2 reads SVGAGI. The CDR3 runs to 13 residues. V dropped 7 bases and J dropped 8; count of bases not matched to a gene: 4. The source of the sample is a study of OX40 agonist ivuxolimab in advanced cancers. At the level of the study: Dose-escalation patients had hepatocellular carcinoma, melanoma, renal cell or head and neck cancer. Earlier treatment with anti-PD-1, anti-PD-L1 or anti-CTLA-4 was permitted, and 35% to 40% had received some. The group had a mean age of around 60 years, ranged from 23 to 79, and was 80% to 85% male.

The receptor comes from an adult with an advanced solid tumor such as melanoma, head and neck, liver or kidney cancer. This chain joins TRBV6-5 and TRBJ2-1, with 11 bases lining up with TRBD1. Material: CD4+ or CD8+ T cells sorted from blood, obtained in a trial of the OX40 agonist ivuxolimab. This CDR3 reads CASNGQGADEQFF. The CDR3 coding sequence is TGTGCCAGCAACGGACAGGGGGCCGATGAGCAGTTCTTC.